This entry is about one T cell receptor (beta chain). The antigen is not known. A much larger clone differs from this one at a single base, so this may be a read error. This sample is drawn from a study of blood T cells in healthy people across ages. Overall study findings and caveats: Without sorted subsets, naive and antigen-experienced compartments could not be conclusively compared.

Next came a second PCR, run for about 6 to 12 cycles, which used a sample-barcoded 5' primer along with a J-beta primer mix. The template-switch adaptor was a 5' adaptor with 12 random nucleotides. It tagged each cDNA molecule. The yield of each sample was at least 2.5 million CDR3-containing paired-end reads. TCRdb re-derived calls from the 5' RACE reads in MiXCR, one entry per CDR3 protein. The sample carries 1.5 million to 2 million distinct CDR3 sequences, over 25% recorded once. The TCR comes from a woman in her 30s in good health. The material sequenced was blood.

CDR3 loop: CAGSRLAASSYNEQFF. DNA of the CDR3: TGTGCCGGCAGCCGACTAGCGGCTAGCTCCTACAATGAGCAGTTCTTC. The chain is built from TRBV7-6 and TRBJ2-1; 9 bases are shared with TRBD2. This CDR3 region has 16 residues. The germline V gene encodes CDR1 SGHVS and CDR2 FNYEAQ. Full variable domain (outside the CDR3, taken from reference TRBV7-6 and TRBJ2-1): GAGVSQSPRYKVTKRGQDVALRCDPISGHVSLYWYRQALGQGPEFLTYFNYEAQQDKSGLPNDRFSAERPEGSISTLTIQRTEQRDSAMYRCAGSRLAASSYNEQFFGPGTRLTVL.